This is a list of T cell receptor beta chains from one sample in a study of identical twins. TCRdb reprocessed the 5' RACE reads with MiXCR, giving one entry per CDR3 protein. The sample includes roughly 690,000 distinct CDR3 sequences, approximately 6.1% of them seen just once. The sample was naive T cells sorted from blood. The receptors come from a man aged 18 to 35 in good health. The CDR3 runs from the conserved cysteine through the conserved F or W. A D gene is named only where the DNA matches it firmly. Size tells how often a clone was seen (once, few, many) or the class of an expanded clone, and some rows leave it out.

>many|.|TRBJ2-5|TRBV3-1
CASSQDMYQETQYF
TGTGCCAGCAGCCAAGATATGTACCAAGAGACCCAGTACTTC
>many|.|TRBJ2-2|TRBV5-1
CASSFNGNTGELFF
TGCGCCAGCAGCTTTAATGGGAACACCGGGGAGCTGTTTTTT
>.|.|TRBJ1-4|TRBV12-3/TRBV12-4
CASSSWQGTELFF
TGTGCCAGCAGTTCATGGCAGGGGACGGAACTGTTTTTT
>many|.|TRBJ2-3|TRBV4-3
CASSQDPPGTSTDTQYF
TGCGCCAGCAGCCAAGATCCCCCCGGGACTAGCACAGATACGCAGTATTTT
>few|.|TRBJ2-1|TRBV18
CASSPKSSYNEQFF
TGTGCCAGCTCACCAAAAAGCTCCTACAATGAGCAGTTCTTC
>few|TRBD2|TRBJ2-3|TRBV7-9
CASSPSSGPTDTQYF
TGTGCCAGCAGCCCATCTAGCGGGCCCACAGATACGCAGTATTTT
>many|.|TRBJ1-1|TRBV9
CASSEGISNTEAFF
TGTGCCAGCAGCGAAGGCATATCGAACACTGAAGCTTTCTTT
>many|.|TRBJ2-1|TRBV15
CATSGRSYEQFF
TGTGCCACCAGCGGGAGAAGCTATGAGCAGTTCTTC
>many|.|TRBJ2-3|TRBV5-6
CASSSPGDPSTDTQYF
TGTGCCAGCAGCTCACCCGGAGACCCTAGCACAGATACGCAGTATTTT
>many|TRBD1|TRBJ1-6|TRBV6-1
CASSISGGQRSPLHF
TGTGCCAGCAGTATTTCAGGGGGTCAGCGTTCACCCCTCCACTTT
>many|TRBD2|TRBJ2-3|TRBV12-3/TRBV12-4
CASSRTRGTDTQYF
TGTGCCAGCAGTCGGACTAGGGGCACAGATACGCAGTATTTT
>many|.|TRBJ2-4|TRBV20-1
CSAPGIPGTKNIQYF
TGCAGTGCCCCCGGAATCCCGGGGACCAAAAACATTCAGTACTTC
>.|.|TRBJ2-3|TRBV27
CASSWGLITDTQYF
TGTGCCAGCAGCTGGGGTTTAATAACAGATACGCAGTATTTT
>.|TRBD2|TRBJ2-3|TRBV24-1
CATSDPLAGGGTDTQYF
TGTGCCACCAGTGATCCCCTAGCGGGAGGAGGCACAGATACGCAGTATTTT
>many|.|TRBJ1-2|TRBV12-3/TRBV12-4
CASVQARRGGYTF
TGTGCCAGCGTACAGGCCCGGCGTGGTGGCTACACCTTC
>many|TRBD1|TRBJ2-1|TRBV29-1
CSVDRGQNNEQFF
TGCAGCGTTGACAGGGGGCAGAACAATGAGCAGTTCTTC
>.|.|TRBJ1-1|TRBV18
CASSPRGAMNTEAFF
TGTGCCAGCTCACCTAGGGGGGCCATGAACACTGAAGCTTTCTTT
>many|.|TRBJ2-3|TRBV6-1
CASSPSRAEYTDTQYF
TGTGCCAGCAGTCCCTCAAGAGCAGAGTACACAGATACGCAGTATTTT
>.|TRBD1|TRBJ2-7|TRBV7-2
CASSPGTGALEQYF
TGTGCCAGCAGCCCCGGGACAGGGGCCCTCGAGCAGTACTTC
>many|TRBD2|TRBJ2-7|TRBV9
CASSVASGSNEQYF
TGTGCCAGCAGCGTAGCTAGCGGGAGCAACGAGCAGTACTTC
>many|.|TRBJ2-7|TRBV20-1
CSASRADYYEQYF
TGCAGTGCTAGCCGTGCGGACTACTACGAGCAGTACTTC
>many|.|TRBJ1-5|TRBV6-4
CASIGSRNQPQHF
TGTGCCAGCATCGGGTCTCGGAATCAGCCCCAGCATTTT
>many|.|TRBJ2-3|TRBV5-5
CASSFPGSSTDTQYF
TGTGCCAGCAGCTTTCCCGGATCTAGCACAGATACGCAGTATTTT
>many|TRBD2|TRBJ2-3|TRBV28
CASSSSGSHTDTQYF
TGTGCCAGCAGTTCAAGCGGGAGTCACACAGATACGCAGTATTTT
>.|TRBD2|TRBJ2-2|TRBV14
CASSQAAGGPTGELFF
TGTGCCAGCAGCCAAGCGGCGGGAGGTCCTACCGGGGAGCTGTTTTTT
>few|.|TRBJ2-7|TRBV20-1
CSARGEFNSYEQYF
TGCAGTGCTAGAGGAGAATTTAACTCCTACGAGCAGTACTTC
>many|.|TRBJ1-5|TRBV20-1
CSARTAGVGNQPQHF
TGCAGTGCTAGAACCGCAGGGGTGGGCAATCAGCCCCAGCATTTT
>few|TRBD1|TRBJ2-1|TRBV11-2
CASSSTGDHYNEQFF
TGTGCCAGCAGCTCGACAGGGGACCATTACAATGAGCAGTTCTTC
>many|.|TRBJ1-2|TRBV6-1
CASTQKIDSYGYTF
TGTGCCAGCACCCAAAAGATAGACAGCTATGGCTACACCTTC
>.|TRBD1|TRBJ1-2|TRBV5-5
CASSKDRGLDGYTF
TGTGCCAGCAGCAAGGACAGGGGGCTTGATGGCTACACCTTC